The clone carrying this T cell receptor beta chain was found a few times. Antigen: not known. The germline V gene has CDR1 SGHDT and CDR2 YYEEEE. Germline trimming cut 3 bases from V and 1 base from J; bases unmatched to any gene: 7. The CDR3 runs to 17 residues. The data derive from a study of cytomegalovirus exposure and HLA in healthy donors. Regarding the study as a whole: Prediction of most subjects' HLA-A and HLA-B alleles by TCR beta sequences was reportedly accurate. When a later analysis was performed, an Asian-associated ancestry cluster reportedly had fewer N-insertions than the approximately 600-donor mean.

When sampled, the donors appeared nominally healthy, though they likely had unrecorded immune exposures. The study ran its PCR with 60 Vbeta and 13 Jbeta primers. Libraries were prepared by immunoSEQ multiplex PCR; TCRdb keeps only in-frame clonotypes and omits some of them. The sample carries fewer than 250,000 clones, 70% to 90% recorded once. V and J are TRBV5-6 and TRBJ1-3; 10 positions agree with TRBD1. The sequenced material came from PBMCs. This clonotype was sampled from a man aged 25 to 45 in good health and CMV-seronegative. CDR3 protein: CASSSPGTGDSGNTIYF. In nucleotides, the CDR3 is TGTGCCAGCAGCTCTCCCGGGACAGGGGATTCTGGAAACACCATATATTTT.